The 8 T cell receptor beta chains below all came from one sample that was sequenced in a study of T cell changes during pregnancy in multiple sclerosis. Only in-frame clones appear in the TCRdb table, and some are missing; sequencing was by immunoSEQ multiplex PCR. This table holds roughly 52,000 clones, under 95% found once. The sample was CD8+ T cells from peripheral blood mononuclear cells, taken in the third trimester of pregnancy. These TCRs come from a female donor with multiple sclerosis, enrolled in a pregnancy study.

The chain links TRBV10-3 to TRBJ2-1; 9 nucleotides match TRBD1. V shed 3 bases and J 6 bases; nucleotides not matched to a gene: 6. From germline, CDR1 is ENHRY and CDR2 SYGVKD. The CDR3 runs 15 residues. CDR3 nucleotides: TGTGCCATCAGTGACCCCGGGACAGGGACCAATGAGCAGTTCTTC. It is translated as CAISDPGTGTNEQFF.

The chain uses TRBV4-1 and TRBJ1-5; weak D call: TRBD1 (6 bases). Germline assignment: CDR1 MGHRA and CDR2 YSYEKL. Trimming cost V 5 bases and J 6 bases, with 17 bases left between them. This CDR3 has 15 residues. The CDR3 here is CASSSFLKQGQPQHF. As DNA, the CDR3 is TGCGCCAGCAGCTCCTTCCTCAAACAGGGTCAGCCCCAGCATTTT.

This clone turned up a few times. J is TRBJ1-1 and V is TRBV27; no definite D call. The ends were cut back, 7 bases at V and 1 base at J, with 13 bases in the middle. Germline CDR1 is MNHEY and CDR2 is SMNVEV (reference sequence). The CDR3 consists of 14 residues. CDR3 amino acids: CASTPLWPNTEAFF. As DNA, the CDR3 is TGTGCCAGCACCCCATTATGGCCGAACACTGAAGCTTTCTTT.

This chain uses TRBV27 with TRBJ2-1, with 7 bases aligning to TRBD2. The germline V gene has CDR1 MNHEY and CDR2 SMNVEV (reference sequence). The V and J ends lost 7 bases and 7 bases, in that order; junction bases with no gene match: 7. CDR3 length: 13 amino acids. The chain's CDR3 is CASTERDSNEQFF. CDR3 in DNA: TGTGCCAGCACTGAGCGGGACTCAAATGAGCAGTTCTTC.

The chain has TRBV11-2 and TRBJ2-7, with a possible D match to TRBD2 (6 bases). Germline loops: CDR1 SGHAT, CDR2 FQNNGV. V was pared by 2 bases and J by 3 bases, with 20 bases between. CDR3 length: 17 residues. The DNA of the CDR3 is TGTGCCAGCAGCTTAAGTGATTCCGGGGGATTGTACTACGAGCAGTACTTC. This encodes CASSLSDSGGLYYEQYF.

The J gene is TRBJ1-1, the V gene TRBV5-1; TRBD1 aligns across 8 bases. V lost 0 bases, J lost 8 bases, and 6 bases stayed unmatched. The length of the CDR3 is 14 residues. Germline CDR1 is SGHRS and CDR2 is YFSETQ. CDR3 DNA: TGCGCCAGCAGCTTGGTAGAGACAGGGGTCGAAGCTTTCTTT. Amino acid sequence: CASSLVETGVEAFF.

The V gene is TRBV4-1, the J gene TRBJ2-7, with 7 bases that match TRBD2. The CDR3 sequence is 13 residues long. J gave up 4 bases and V 1 base, and 1 base lay outside the gene matches. The germline gives CDR1 MGHRA, CDR2 YSYEKL. The CDR3 bases are TGCGCCAGCAGCCAAGGGGGGGGGTACGAGCAGTACTTC. Translation: CASSQGGGYEQYF.

This chain joins TRBV11-2 and TRBJ1-2; 8 bases fit TRBD1. Germline lookup yields CDR1 SGHAT and CDR2 FQNNGV. This CDR3 spans 16 amino acids. With 5 bases clipped from V and 4 bases from J, the junction kept 12 bases outside the gene matches. The DNA of the CDR3 is TGTGCCAGCAGCCCAGGGGGCCGAGATTTAATCTATGGCTACACCTTC. This sequence encodes CASSPGGRDLIYGYTF.